This TCR beta chain was identified during a study of T cell responses to AZD1222 COVID-19 vaccine. Findings and limits, study-wide: Just a handful of people given AZD1222 tested seropositive at baseline. Repertoires were obtained only post-peak T cell response.

About this clone: Antigen specificity is unknown.

Assay: immunoSEQ multiplex PCR; the TCRdb copy retains only in-frame clones and omits some. The sample has approximately 110,000 clones, nearly 90% seen once; the top ten hold 2.5%. The V end lost 4 bases, the J end lost 8 bases, and 9 bases lay between the germline ends. Looked up from germline, CDR1 is ENHRY and CDR2 is SYGVKD. The CDR3 extends over 12 amino acids. The sequenced sample was peripheral blood, obtained 28 days after the second AZD1222 dose. The chain couples TRBV10-3 to TRBJ2-1; D not resolved. The TCR originated in an adult who received the AZD1222 COVID-19 vaccine. This CDR3 reads CAISGLWDEQFF. The CDR3, as DNA: TGTGCCATCAGTGGTCTCTGGGATGAGCAGTTCTTC.